What follows describes a single T cell receptor beta chain. This entry is derived from a study of blood T cell repertoires in COVID-19. Study as a whole: Acute and convalescent COVID-19 specimens originated in the United States, Italy and Spain. From T cells, B-cell-depleted T cells, or PBMCs came the material, which was cDNA or gDNA.

Repertoires were generated with immunoSEQ multiplex PCR, while TCRdb's copy carries only in-frame clones and drops some. The sample has around 310,000 clones; almost 90% are singletons. The trim removed 4 bases at V and 4 bases at J, leaving 10 bases unmatched. Germline-derived CDR1 and CDR2 are SGHTA and FQGTGA. This CDR3 contains 17 residues. This chain links TRBV7-3 with TRBJ2-1, with 10 bases fitting TRBD2. The sample was peripheral blood. This sequence was found in a woman between 40 and 50 years old with COVID-19, enrolled during active disease. The CDR3 DNA is TGTGCCAGCAGCTCGACCTTCTTAGCGGGAGGATACAATGAGCAGTTCTTC. This encodes CASSSTFLAGGYNEQFF.